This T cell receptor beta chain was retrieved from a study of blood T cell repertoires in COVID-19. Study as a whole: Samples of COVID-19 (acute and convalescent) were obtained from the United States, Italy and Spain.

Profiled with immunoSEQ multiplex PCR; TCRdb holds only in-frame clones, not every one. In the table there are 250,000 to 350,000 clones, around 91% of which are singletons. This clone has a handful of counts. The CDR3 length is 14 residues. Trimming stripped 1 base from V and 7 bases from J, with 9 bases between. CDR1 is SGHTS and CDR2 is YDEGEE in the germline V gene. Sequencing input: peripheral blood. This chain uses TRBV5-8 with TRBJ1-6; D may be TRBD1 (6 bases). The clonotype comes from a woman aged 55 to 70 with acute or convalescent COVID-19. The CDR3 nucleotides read TGTGCCAGCAGCTTGAGGACAGACAATTCACCCCTCCACTTT. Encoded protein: CASSLRTDNSPLHF.